This T cell receptor (beta chain) was obtained from a study of cytotoxic CD8 clonotypes in ibrutinib-treated CLL. In the study overall: For this cohort, patients were ten to twelve relapsed/refractory and approximately 14 treatment-naive, while 17 were IGHV unmutated.

This CDR3 comprises 12 residues. In germline, CDR1 is MDHEN, CDR2 SYDVKM. Trimming left V 2 bases short and J 4 bases short, with 5 bases between. Worth noting for this clone: No antigen is known for it.

Whole-study findings and limits: The clonality went up when patients responded to ibrutinib and dropped back toward baseline at progression. Treatment left the uncommon public clonotypes either contracted or stable in frequency.

Depths of 1 in 200,000 to 1 in 1 million T cells were the sequencing target. Repertoires were generated with immunoSEQ multiplex PCR, while TCRdb's copy carries only in-frame clones and drops some. This table holds roughly 15,000 clones, 80% to 85% found once. The specimen was PBMCs, collected before ibrutinib treatment. The clonotype comes from a human donor with chronic lymphocytic leukemia. The gene calls are TRBV28 and TRBJ1-1; D unresolved. This CDR3 reads CASSLISTEAFF. DNA of the CDR3: TGTGCCAGCAGTTTAATAAGCACTGAAGCTTTCTTT.